The T cell receptor beta chain under discussion was sequenced for a study of T cell responses to AZD1222 COVID-19 vaccine. TCRdb's copy holds only in-frame clones and misses some; the assay was immunoSEQ multiplex PCR. The table lists about 93,000 clones, around 87% of them singletons. V gave up 3 bases and J gave up 5 bases, with 22 bases separating them. The germline V gene encodes CDR1 LNHNV and CDR2 YYDKDF (reference sequence). CDR3 size: 18 residues. V gene TRBV15 combines with J gene TRBJ1-4, with D perhaps matching TRBD1 (5 bases). Sequencing was performed on peripheral blood, taken 28 days after the second AZD1222 dose. This clonotype originated in an adult who received the AZD1222 COVID-19 vaccine. This CDR3 reads CATSRRYSGDPDNEKLFF. The CDR3 DNA reads as TGTGCCACCAGCAGGAGATATTCGGGGGACCCGGACAATGAAAAACTGTTTTTT.